The clone carrying this T cell receptor beta chain was detected only once. Antigen unknown. Each CDR3 protein gets one entry after TCRdb re-called the reads with MiXCR. The sample records 640,000 or so distinct CDR3 sequences, around 32% being singletons. This record comes from a study of T cell repertoires in cytomegalovirus infection. About the study: Well-studied HLA-B-restricted epitopes and recently identified HLA-C-restricted epitopes of CMV were both used in the study. Indicated by public TCR beta signatures were CMV infection and matching HLA type. The study, taken as a whole, reports: There were HLA-C-restricted CMV-specific TCR beta clonotypes dominating the ex vivo response.

Germline CDR1 and CDR2: KGHSH and LQKENI. V was pared by 4 bases and J by 2 bases, with 8 bases of the junction left unmatched. The CDR3 runs 17 residues. The material was cultured PBMCs, obtained from culture after CMV antigen stimulation. This clonotype originated in a human donor in good health (CMV status not recorded). Some clones in this sample may be carry-over from other donors' samples. This chain links TRBV18 with TRBJ2-6; 7 nucleotides match TRBD1. The CDR3 coding sequence is TGTGCCAGCTCACGACCGGGACAGAGCCCTGGGGCCAACGTCCTGACTTTC. Translation: CASSRPGQSPGANVLTF.